Following are 22 T cell receptor beta chains from one sample sequenced in a study of blood T cell repertoires in COVID-19. The table came from immunoSEQ multiplex PCR; TCRdb's copy has only in-frame clones and leaves some out. The table has 260,000 or so clones, roughly four fifths seen once; the top ten hold approximately 4.5%. Sequenced input: peripheral blood. These receptor sequences come from a woman aged 70-85 years with acute or convalescent COVID-19.

The chain has TRBV5-8 and TRBJ1-1; a possible D gene is TRBD1 (5 bases). Trimming took 3 bases from V and 5 from J, leaving 17 bases between them. The germline V gene has CDR1 SGHTS and CDR2 YDEGEE. The CDR3 runs to 15 residues. DNA of the CDR3: TGTGCCAGCAGCTACCGCAGGGTTTTTAGTACTGAAGCTTTCTTT. Its translation: CASSYRRVFSTEAFF. The full variable domain, rest sourced from reference TRBV5-8 and TRBJ1-1, is EAGVTQSPTHLIKTRGQQATLRCSPISGHTSVYWYQQALGLGLQFLLWYDEGEERNRGNFPPRFSGRQFPNYSSELNVNALELEDSALYLCASSYRRVFSTEAFFGQGTRLTVV.

This clone was observed once. The chain recombines TRBV2 with TRBJ2-5; tentative D call: TRBD2 (6 bases). CDR3 length: 15 residues. V lost 9 bases and J lost 1, with 18 bases in between. CDR1 and CDR2 from the germline V gene are SNHLY and FYNNEI. The CDR3 loop is CASTYGRGFQETQYF. In DNA form, the CDR3 reads TGTGCCAGTACGTACGGGCGGGGATTCCAAGAGACCCAGTACTTC. The whole variable domain, filled in from reference TRBV2 and TRBJ2-5, reads EPEVTQTPSHQVTQMGQEVILRCVPISNHLYFYWYRQILGQKVEFLVSFYNNEISEKSEIFDDQFSVERPDGSNFTLKIRSTKLEDSAMYFCASTYGRGFQETQYFGPGTRLLVL.

The chain is built from TRBV6-2 or TRBV6-3 and TRBJ2-7; TRBD2 aligns across 7 bases. The CDR3 contains 15 residues. Trimming took 4 bases from V and 0 from J; bases not matched to a gene: 6. CDR1 MNHEY and CDR2 SVGEGT come from the germline V gene. The CDR3 loop reads CASSWGGQGSYEQYF. CDR3 nucleotides: TGTGCCAGCAGTTGGGGGGGTCAGGGCTCCTACGAGCAGTACTTC.

This sequence joins TRBV19 and TRBJ1-6; D unresolved. Germline V lookup: CDR1 LNHDA, CDR2 SQIVND (reference sequence). V was pared by 4 bases and J by 6 bases, with 13 bases between. The CDR3 runs 15 residues. The CDR3, as DNA: TGTGCCAGTAGTACCGCAGACGGGGTTAATTCACCCCTCCACTTT. Residues: CASSTADGVNSPLHF. The full variable domain, with the rest looked up from reference TRBV19 and TRBJ1-6, is DGGITQSPKYLFRKEGQNVTLSCEQNLNHDAMYWYRQDPGQGLRLIYYSQIVNDFQKGDIAEGYSVSREKKESFPLTVTSAQKNPTAFYLCASSTADGVNSPLHFGNGTRLTVT.

The chain carries TRBV5-1 and TRBJ1-3; 7 bases line up with TRBD1. V shed 4 bases, J shed 0 bases, and the junction held 4 bases outside the gene matches. Looked up from germline, CDR1 is SGHRS and CDR2 is YFSETQ. The CDR3 covers 15 residues. CDR3 sequence (DNA): TGCGCCAGCAGCCCCCAGGGGGACTCTGGAAACACCATATATTTT. Protein: CASSPQGDSGNTIYF.

The genes are TRBV5-5 and TRBJ1-4; D may be TRBD1 (5 bases). The V end was cut by 6 bases, the J end by 7 bases, with 16 bases between. There are 14 residues in the CDR3. Germline V CDR1 and CDR2: SGHKS, YYEKEE (reference sequence). The CDR3 sequence is CASTSGGVTEKLFF. The CDR3 coding sequence is TGTGCCAGCACCTCGGGGGGTGTGACTGAAAAACTGTTTTTT.

The chain employs TRBV19 and TRBJ1-4; D is undetermined. The germline V and J ends were trimmed by 3 bases and 13 bases, with 12 bases remaining between them. CDR1 is LNHDA and CDR2 is SQIVND in the germline V gene (reference sequence). The CDR3 spans 12 residues. DNA for the CDR3: TGTGCCAGTAGTATGGCGGGGAATCGACTGTTTTTT. As protein: CASSMAGNRLFF. Complete variable domain (other parts from reference TRBV19 and TRBJ1-4): DGGITQSPKYLFRKEGQNVTLSCEQNLNHDAMYWYRQDPGQGLRLIYYSQIVNDFQKGDIAEGYSVSREKKESFPLTVTSAQKNPTAFYLCASSMAGNRLFFGSGTQLSVL.

The gene calls are TRBV2 and TRBJ1-1, with D possibly matching TRBD1 (6 bases). The CDR3 contains 15 residues. V gave up 6 bases and J gave up 7 bases, with 21 bases separating them. Germline V lookup: CDR1 SNHLY, CDR2 FYNNEI. CDR3 DNA: TGTGCCAGCAGGGAGGACAGCGTATCTGGGGTTGAAGCTTTCTTT. This sequence encodes CASREDSVSGVEAFF.

The chain carries TRBV9 and TRBJ1-3; maybe TRBD1 (5 bases). The CDR3 has 13 amino acids. Germline V gene sequence: CDR1 SGDLS, CDR2 YYNGEE. Deletions cut 4 bases from V and 4 bases from J, with 9 bases between. CDR3 sequence: CASSSGVGNTIYF. The CDR3 nucleotides are TGTGCCAGCAGCTCGGGGGTGGGAAACACCATATATTTT.

The chain employs TRBV19 and TRBJ1-1; 8 bases agree with TRBD1. The germline CDR1 and CDR2 sequences are LNHDA and SQIVND (reference sequence). The CDR3 consists of 16 residues. V was clipped by 4 bases and J by 1 base; unmatched bases: 8. CDR3: CASSKGGQGRNTEAFF. Written as DNA, the CDR3 is TGTGCCAGTAGTAAGGGAGGACAGGGAAGGAACACTGAAGCTTTCTTT.

The J gene is TRBJ1-3, the V gene TRBV7-8, with a weak D call TRBD1 (6 bases). This CDR3 spans 16 amino acids. Deletions cut 1 base from V and 3 bases from J, with 13 bases between. Germline CDR1 reads SGHVS; CDR2 reads FQNEAQ. This CDR3 is CASSLVASGVGNTIYF. CDR3 nucleotides: TGTGCCAGCAGCTTAGTAGCGTCAGGGGTTGGAAACACCATATATTTT.

This chain links TRBV5-1 with TRBJ2-2; no clear D gene. V lost 0 bases to trimming and J lost 0 bases, with 9 bases between them. Germline values: CDR1 SGHRS, CDR2 YFSETQ. The CDR3 is made up of 16 amino acids. CDR3 sequence: CASSLGASSNTGELFF. In DNA, the CDR3 is TGCGCCAGCAGCTTGGGGGCGAGTTCGAACACCGGGGAGCTGTTTTTT.

This chain uses TRBV28 with TRBJ1-2, with D maybe TRBD1 (5 bases). The CDR3 has 15 amino acids. V lost 8 bases, J lost 3 bases, and 19 bases lay in between. Per germline, CDR1 MDHEN and CDR2 SYDVKM. CDR3 sequence reads: CASYPPAGWYYGYTF. CDR3 coding DNA: TGTGCCAGCTACCCCCCCGCAGGGTGGTACTATGGCTACACCTTC.

The chain links TRBV6-6 to TRBJ1-6, with D possibly TRBD1 on 6 matching bases. V dropped 5 bases and J dropped 7 bases, with 21 bases sitting between them. Germline loops: CDR1 MNHNY, CDR2 SVGAGI (reference sequence). The CDR3 is made up of 17 amino acids. The CDR3 nucleotides read TGTGCCAGCAGTCCGGACAGCGCTTTCTTTCGAAATTCACCCCTCCACTTT. This encodes CASSPDSAFFRNSPLHF.

The gene calls are TRBV7-2 and TRBJ2-7; D is perhaps TRBD1 (5 bases). There are 13 residues in the CDR3. Trimming removed 5 bases at V and 1 base at J, with 9 bases between. Looked up from germline, CDR1 is SGHTA and CDR2 is FQGNSA. This chain's CDR3 is CASSTRQSYEQYF. Here the CDR3 DNA reads TGTGCCAGCAGCACCCGACAGTCCTACGAGCAGTACTTC.

The chain has TRBV3-1 (or the pseudogene TRBV3-2) and TRBJ1-2, with D unclear. The CDR3 contains 14 residues. The V and J ends lost 0 bases and 2 bases respectively, with 7 bases between them. Germline CDR1 and CDR2: LGHDT and YNNKEL (reference sequence). CDR3 nucleotide sequence: TGTGCCAGCAGCCAAGAGGTGGAGAACTATGGCTACACCTTC. Translating gives CASSQEVENYGYTF.

V is TRBV3-1 (or the pseudogene TRBV3-2) and J is TRBJ2-1; unclear D gene. V lost 4 bases, J lost 9 bases, and 10 bases lay in between. The CDR3 is 12 amino acids. CDR1 LGHDT and CDR2 YNNKEL come from the germline V gene (reference sequence). CDR3 region: CASSLRLSEQFF. CDR3 nucleotides: TGTGCCAGCAGCCTCAGACTTAGTGAGCAGTTCTTC.

The J gene is TRBJ2-1, the V gene TRBV6-5; TRBD2 might be the D (5 bases). The CDR3 has 14 residues. Per germline, CDR1 MNHEY and CDR2 SVGAGI. Trimming cost V 0 bases and J 7 bases, with 10 bases left between them. CDR3: CASSYSWRRNEQFF. DNA of the CDR3: TGTGCCAGCAGTTACTCGTGGAGGAGGAATGAGCAGTTCTTC.

The count of this clone is one. The same CDR3 can be traced to other DNA sequences in this sample. V usage is TRBV3-1 (or the pseudogene TRBV3-2) and J usage is TRBJ2-7, with D possibly TRBD1 on 6 matching bases. Trimming pared 4 bases from V and 2 bases from J, leaving 12 bases between. Germline assignment: CDR1 LGHDT and CDR2 YNNKEL (reference sequence). The CDR3 contains 14 residues. The CDR3 DNA follows: TGTGCCAGCAGCCTAGGGCAGGGGCCCTACGAGCAGTACTTC. It encodes CASSLGQGPYEQYF.

There are a few counts of this clone. The V gene is TRBV4-1, the J gene TRBJ1-2, with D hard to call. The CDR3 length is 15 residues. Germline CDR1 is MGHRA and CDR2 is YSYEKL. The V end lost 0 bases, the J end lost 2 bases, and 10 bases lay between the germline ends. The chain's CDR3 is CASSQERGINYGYTF. DNA of the CDR3: TGCGCCAGCAGCCAAGAACGGGGTATCAACTATGGCTACACCTTC.

V and J are TRBV6-2 or TRBV6-3 and TRBJ2-7; the D gene is possibly TRBD2 (5 bases). Trimming took off 5 bases at V and 7 bases at J, with 18 bases between the two ends. Germline CDR1 is MNHEY and CDR2 is SVGEGT. The CDR3 is 14 amino acids. The CDR3 loop is CASSPPSLVGEQYF. CDR3 sequence (DNA): TGTGCCAGCAGTCCCCCTAGCCTCGTTGGGGAGCAGTACTTC.

J is TRBJ1-1 and V is TRBV6-2 or TRBV6-3; 7 bases match TRBD1. With 5 bases clipped from V and 7 bases from J, the junction kept 7 bases outside the gene matches. From germline, CDR1 is MNHEY and CDR2 SVGEGT. The CDR3 consists of 13 residues. The CDR3 DNA reads TGTGCCAGCAGTCGACAGGGAGTAGGTGAAGCTTTCTTT. Translation: CASSRQGVGEAFF.